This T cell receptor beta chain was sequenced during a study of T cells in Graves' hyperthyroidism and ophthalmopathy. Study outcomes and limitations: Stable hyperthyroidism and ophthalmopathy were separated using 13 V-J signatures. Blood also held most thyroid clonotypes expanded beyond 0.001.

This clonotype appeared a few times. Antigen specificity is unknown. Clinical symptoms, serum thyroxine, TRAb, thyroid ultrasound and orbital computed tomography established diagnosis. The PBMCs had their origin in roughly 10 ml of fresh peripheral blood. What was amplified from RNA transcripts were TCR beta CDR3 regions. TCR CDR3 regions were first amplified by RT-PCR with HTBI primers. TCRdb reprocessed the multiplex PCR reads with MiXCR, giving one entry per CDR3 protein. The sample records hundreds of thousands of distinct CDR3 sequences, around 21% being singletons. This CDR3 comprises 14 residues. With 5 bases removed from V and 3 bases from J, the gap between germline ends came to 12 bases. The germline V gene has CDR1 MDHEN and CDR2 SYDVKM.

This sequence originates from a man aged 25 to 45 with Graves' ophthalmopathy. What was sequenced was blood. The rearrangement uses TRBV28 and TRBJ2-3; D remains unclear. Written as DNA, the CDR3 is TGTGCCAGCAGTCCCCCACGTATTACAGATACGCAGTATTTT. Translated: CASSPPRITDTQYF.